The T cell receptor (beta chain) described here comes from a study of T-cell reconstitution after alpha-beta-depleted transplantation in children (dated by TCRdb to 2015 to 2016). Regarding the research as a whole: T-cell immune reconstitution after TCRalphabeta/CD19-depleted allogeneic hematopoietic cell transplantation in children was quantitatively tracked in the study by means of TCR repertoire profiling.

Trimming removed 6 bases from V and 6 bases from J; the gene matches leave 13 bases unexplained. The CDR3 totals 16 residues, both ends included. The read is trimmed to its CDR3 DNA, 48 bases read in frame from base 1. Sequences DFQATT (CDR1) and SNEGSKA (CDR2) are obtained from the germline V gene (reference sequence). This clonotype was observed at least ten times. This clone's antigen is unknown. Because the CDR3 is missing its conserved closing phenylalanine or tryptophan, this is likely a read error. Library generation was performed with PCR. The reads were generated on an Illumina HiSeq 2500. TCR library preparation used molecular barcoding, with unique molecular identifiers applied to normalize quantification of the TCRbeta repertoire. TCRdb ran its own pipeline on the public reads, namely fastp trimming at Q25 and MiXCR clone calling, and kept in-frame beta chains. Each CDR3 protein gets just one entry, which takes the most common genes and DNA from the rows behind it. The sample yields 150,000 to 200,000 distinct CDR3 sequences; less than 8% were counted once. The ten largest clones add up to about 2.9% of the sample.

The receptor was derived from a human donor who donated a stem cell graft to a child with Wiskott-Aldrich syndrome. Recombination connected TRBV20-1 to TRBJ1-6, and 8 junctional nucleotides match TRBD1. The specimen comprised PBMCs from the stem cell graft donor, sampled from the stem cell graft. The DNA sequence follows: TGCAGTGCCCTGGACAGGGCCTTATATCCTAATTCACCCCTCCACTGT. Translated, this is CSALDRALYPNSPLHC.